This T cell receptor (beta chain) was captured by sequencing in a study of human T cells and chemical hapten exposure (dated by TCRdb to the early 2020s). Broadly, across the study: For sensitization, 2% DPC in acetone was applied to an approximately 2 cm by approximately 2 cm area of upper inner arm skin. Patch testing was performed on the upper back with Finn chambers containing 0.01% DPC, and the patch tests were scored after 6 days according to International Contact Dermatitis Research Group standards. Libraries were combined into a pool for sequencing, and differences in TCR yield between samples came mainly from small differences in library volumes within the pool. Blood for TCR sequencing was provided by twenty-nine alopecia patients at one to four time points (pre-sensitization, 2, 6 and 24 weeks). The mostly female patient cohort included alopecia areata with under or over 50% scalp involvement, alopecia totalis and alopecia universalis. This study followed changes in the peripheral blood TCR repertoire in vivo during primary and secondary sensitization of alopecia patients to the hapten diphenylcyclopropenone (DPC). Patients additionally received weekly therapeutic DPC doses to the scalp throughout the approximately 22-week study period. Blood was sampled from patients pre-sensitization (week 0) and at 2, 6 and about 24 weeks after DPC sensitization. Overall study outcomes, separate from this receptor: The number of PT1 expanded TCRs positively correlated with patch test score, significant at thresholds 8, 16 and 32 but not 4. Significantly more large CDR3 similarity clusters were formed by expanded TCRs than by pre-sensitization or healthy control sets, consistent with antigen-driven responses. Because every patient had alopecia, a presumed autoimmune disease, the patients' immune response might differ from that of healthy individuals. DPC sensitization did not change how many TCRs were above 1 in 1000 frequency, and no evidence was found of alterations in global repertoire structure. After repeated subsampling, the strength of the expansion versus patch-test correlation and the threshold at which it became significant changed.

Deletion took 5 bases off V and 0 bases off J, with a span of 15 bases between the germline ends. Its CDR3 holds 15 amino acids, cysteine through phenylalanine. Just the 45-base CDR3 DNA is kept, in frame starting at base 1. CDR1 GTSNPN and CDR2 SVGIG are derived from the germline V gene (reference sequence). The time point label of this sample denotes: pre-sensitization, week 0. The label giving this sample's treatment or condition can be read as: therapeutic diphenylcyclopropenone sensitization with weekly scalp DPC. At every patch-test visit, the blood draw took place before the patch test was put on. To be eligible, patients had to be aged 18 to 70, diagnosed with alopecia and judged suitable for DPC therapy, while pregnant patients were excluded. Unfractionated whole blood was collected in Tempus Blood RNA tubes, and total RNA was extracted from that blood. This clonotype was observed a handful of times. No cognate antigen has been identified for it. There are no base qualities to consult, and no much larger clone falls within one base.

Libraries were prepared through RACE. Sequenced using a NextSeq 500. Library preparation attached unique molecular identifiers to individual cDNA molecules for quantitative, reproducible TCR counting. Both TCR alpha and TCR beta chains were sequenced from each blood RNA sample. The study's processing was this. The median number of TCRs per sample was around 96,000, ranging from about 20,000 to 700,000. The Decombinator software suite was used to annotate V, J and CDR3 in the TCR reads. To make PS versus PT1 abundance plots, every sample was subsampled to the same number of TCRs (28,000). TCRs were defined as expanded if absent before sensitization and observed at least eight times at the 2-week time point. TCRdb applied fastp at Q25 and MiXCR to the public reads, then kept only in-frame beta chains. Rows merge per CDR3 protein into single entries with the most common DNA and genes. For this entry, the V and J calls and clone size follow TCRdb and not the study's own pipeline. The table for this sample lists tens of thousands of distinct CDR3 sequences; around 15% of them were counted only once. Over 3.5% of the sample is held by the ten biggest clonotypes.

This TCR came from a woman in her forties or fifties with alopecia areata. Some clones in this sample may be carry-over from other donors' samples. The chain is made from TRBV30 and TRBJ2-3; 6 matching bases give a weak D call of TRBD1. The input for sequencing was whole blood, taken in connection with sensitization to the hapten diphenylcyclopropenone (DPC). The nucleotide sequence reads as follows: TGTGCCTGGGATAAACAGGGACAAAGCACAGATACGCAGTATTTT. Its protein reads: CAWDKQGQSTDTQYF.